The entry below gives a single T cell receptor (beta chain) sequence along with its context. This receptor's antigen is unknown. The input lacks base qualities; no much larger clone sits a single base away. Libraries came from the immunoSEQ multiplex PCR assay. The study's processing was this. A statistical classification framework was developed to diagnose cytomegalovirus status using the catalog of TCR beta chain sequences. What TCRdb holds here is the immuneACCESS table cut down to in-frame rearrangements. Part of the clones is not present; checked against another copy, under half of the missing clones reflect an unresolved V gene, and the others are unexplained. The D gene and trimming were derived from the DNA, and the V and J assignments and clone size from that table. Within this sample are some 240,000 clones, with about 86% of them counted one time only. The ten largest clones take up 0.95% to 1.5% of the sample.

Counted from cysteine to phenylalanine, this CDR3 has 19 amino acids. Here the CDR3 DNA is all that survives: 57 bases in frame from base 1. V and J are trimmed by 2 bases and 1 base, and the gene matches miss 13 bases of the junction. CDR1 and CDR2, per the germline V gene, are SGHRS and YFSETQ. The sample comes from a study of cytomegalovirus exposure and HLA in healthy donors (dated by TCRdb to about 2017). Some background on the complete study: According to a later analysis, one platform produced both the 110 or so validation repertoires and the 550 to 800 repertoires of the first cohort. The study was designed to test whether signatures of past pathogen exposure could be identified by cataloging public T cell receptors. Besides the first cohort of 500 to 700 subjects, a separate validation cohort made up of around 120 different subjects was used. To predict cytomegalovirus infection status, the study combined high-throughput TCR immunosequencing, statistical association of individual TCRs with disease status, and machine learning. What the authors observed across the whole study: While some public TCRs were present in many individuals, most TCR sequences turned up only very rarely across donors. The authors suggested that the approach could potentially be generalized to other disease states and immunological phenotypes. Cytomegalovirus status was reported to be diagnosed by the classifier with high specificity and sensitivity in both the original and validation cohorts. Of the cluster scores, 90% to 95% were above 0 in a later analysis, which found that TCRs clustered in the first cohort also tended to co-occur in the roughly 130 validation repertoires. A later analysis lacked HLA typing for the validation cohort, so it scored co-occurrence in that cohort across all 110 or so repertoires. In vitro tests confirmed that three of the cytomegalovirus-associated TCR beta chains recognize cytomegalovirus antigens. In the study, roughly 160 TCR beta chains were listed as associated with cytomegalovirus.

The donors were included in the validation cohort of roughly 130 subjects, a group kept apart from the approximately 650-subject first cohort. The TCR was taken from a woman aged 25-40 years in good health and CMV-seropositive. The sequencing sample was made of PBMCs. Recombination connected TRBV5-1 to TRBJ2-1, with 9 bases aligning to TRBD2. The CDR3 protein is CASSLGLATPRGSYNEQFF. The bases are TGCGCCAGCAGCTTAGGACTAGCGACTCCGAGGGGATCCTACAATGAGCAGTTCTTC.